Shown below are 10 T cell receptor beta chains from a single sample sequenced in a study of shared T cell receptors in the human thymus. TCRdb keeps only in-frame clones here, not all; method: immunoSEQ multiplex PCR. The table records around 340,000 clones, just under 95% of them present only once. Sequenced material: thymocytes. Every receptor here comes from a human donor.

The chain links TRBV4-1 to TRBJ2-3; D is undetermined. Germline lookup yields CDR1 MGHRA and CDR2 YSYEKL. The CDR3 runs to 12 residues. V lost 5 bases, J lost 7 bases, and 10 bases lay in between. CDR3 in DNA: TGCGCCAGCAGCAGCCCCCAAAATACGCAGTATTTT. This gives the protein CASSSPQNTQYF.

For the CDR3, the DNA is TGTGCCAGCAGTGGGCACCCCTCTGGAAACACCATATATTTT. Translating gives CASSGHPSGNTIYF. The rearrangement links TRBV27 to TRBJ1-3; D gene unclear. V was clipped by 5 bases and J by 0 bases, with 8 bases between them. Germline lookup yields CDR1 MNHEY and CDR2 SMNVEV (reference sequence). The CDR3 is 14 residues long.

The chain combines TRBV4-2 with TRBJ1-5; 7 bases fit TRBD1. V trimming: 1 base; J trimming: 5 bases; junction bases outside the gene matches: 8. The CDR3 has 16 amino acids. Germline values: CDR1 LGHNA, CDR2 YNFKEQ. The CDR3 is CASSQASGTVYQPQHF. CDR3 nucleotide sequence: TGTGCCAGCAGCCAAGCATCCGGGACAGTCTATCAGCCCCAGCATTTT.

The chain couples TRBV11-2 to TRBJ2-3; possibly TRBD2 for D (7 bases). Germline lookup yields CDR1 SGHAT and CDR2 FQNNGV. Trimming shortened V by 5 bases and J by 0 bases, and 18 bases separated the two germline ends. The CDR3 runs 17 residues. The CDR3 DNA reads TGTGCCAGCAGCCTCGGCAAGCGGGACAAGAGCACAGATACGCAGTATTTT. Translation gives CASSLGKRDKSTDTQYF.

This clone was seen only once. This chain joins TRBV5-4 and TRBJ2-5, with D maybe TRBD1 (5 bases). Trimming took 4 bases from V and 5 from J, leaving 15 bases between them. CDR3 length: 14 amino acids. Germline V gene lookup returns CDR1 SGHNT and CDR2 YYREEE (reference sequence). The CDR3 loop reads CASSGAGLGETQYF. The CDR3 DNA reads as TGTGCCAGCAGCGGGGCAGGGTTGGGGGAGACCCAGTACTTC.

This clone has just one count. The V and J genes are TRBV5-1 and TRBJ1-4; 7 bases are a match to TRBD1. The CDR3 extends over 15 amino acids. V shed 5 bases and J 7 bases; nucleotides not matched to a gene: 11. CDR1 is SGHRS, CDR2 YFSETQ, per germline. CDR3 protein: CASRYSDRTGEKLFF. CDR3 bases: TGCGCCAGCAGATACTCGGACAGGACGGGTGAAAAACTGTTTTTT.

This chain joins TRBV7-2 and TRBJ2-7, with TRBD2 identical over 9 bases. The trim removed 1 base at V and 0 bases at J, leaving 7 bases unmatched. The CDR3 runs to 17 residues. Germline CDR1 SGHTA, CDR2 FQGNSA. CDR3 protein: CASSLVSSGGSSYEQYF. CDR3 DNA sequence: TGTGCCAGCAGCTTAGTATCCAGCGGGGGGAGCTCCTACGAGCAGTACTTC.

This chain joins TRBV28 and TRBJ1-5; D not resolved. The V end was cut by 7 bases, the J end by 1 base, with 11 bases between. Germline CDR1 MDHEN, CDR2 SYDVKM. The CDR3 extends over 14 amino acids. CDR3: CASTLPRSNQPQHF. The DNA of the CDR3 is TGTGCCAGCACCCTCCCCAGGAGCAATCAGCCCCAGCATTTT.

The rearrangement uses TRBV2 and TRBJ2-4; 7 nucleotides match TRBD2. Germline CDR1 SNHLY, CDR2 FYNNEI. Trimming removed 5 bases from V and 10 bases from J; junction bases left unmatched: 23. The CDR3 runs 18 residues. CDR3 bases: TGTGCCAGCAGTCATAGCTTTCGGGACTTCGGAATTAGCGGGATTCAGTACTTC. Amino acids: CASSHSFRDFGISGIQYF.

The V call is TRBV28, the J call TRBJ2-5; perhaps D is TRBD1 or TRBD2 (6 bases each). Between the trimmed V and J ends, which lost 7 bases and 4 bases, there was a span of 16 bases. CDR3 size: 14 residues. Germline lookup yields CDR1 MDHEN and CDR2 SYDVKM. The DNA for the CDR3 is TGTGCCAGCATTACGGGGGCGCATCGAGAGACCCAGTACTTC. Protein product: CASITGAHRETQYF.